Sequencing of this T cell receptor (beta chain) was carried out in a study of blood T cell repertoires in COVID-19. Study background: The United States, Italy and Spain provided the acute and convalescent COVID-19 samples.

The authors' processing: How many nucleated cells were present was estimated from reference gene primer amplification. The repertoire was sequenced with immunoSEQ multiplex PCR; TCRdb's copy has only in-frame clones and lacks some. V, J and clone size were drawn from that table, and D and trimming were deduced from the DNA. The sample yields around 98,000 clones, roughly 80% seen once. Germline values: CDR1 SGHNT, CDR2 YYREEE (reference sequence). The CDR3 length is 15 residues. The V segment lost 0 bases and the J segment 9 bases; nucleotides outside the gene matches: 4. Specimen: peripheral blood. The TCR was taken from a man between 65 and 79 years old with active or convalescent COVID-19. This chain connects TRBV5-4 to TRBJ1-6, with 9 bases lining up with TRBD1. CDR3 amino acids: CASSLVTGGSSPLHF. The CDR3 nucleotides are TGTGCCAGCAGCTTGGTGACAGGGGGTTCTTCACCCCTCCACTTT.